This TCR beta chain was sequenced in a study of shared clonotypes between healthy human individuals. Trimming left V 5 bases short and J 0 bases short, with 12 bases between. Per germline, CDR1 SGHNT and CDR2 YYREEE (reference sequence). The CDR3 extends over 15 amino acids. Note on this clone: As yet, its antigen is unknown.

Participating donors were healthy, HIV-negative adults free of recent acute infections or vaccinations. Study conclusions and caveats: Non-shared clonotypes showed lower generation probabilities than clonotypes common to all four donors.

Libraries were prepared by immunoSEQ multiplex PCR; TCRdb keeps only in-frame clonotypes and omits some of them. Found here are about 300,000 clones, over 65% of them singletons; the top ten hold approximately 10%. The V and J genes are TRBV5-4 and TRBJ1-3; tentative D call: TRBD1 (6 bases). This TCR derives from a man aged 25-45 years in good health. What was sequenced was memory CD4+ T cells sorted from blood. As for subset: CD45RA-negative fraction. CDR3 in amino acids: CASSSTGPSGNTIYF. CDR3 bases: TGTGCCAGCAGTTCAACAGGGCCCTCTGGAAACACCATATATTTT. Full variable domain (missing parts from reference TRBV5-4 and TRBJ1-3): ETGVTQSPTHLIKTRGQQVTLRCSSQSGHNTVSWYQQALGQGPQFIFQYYREEENGRGNFPPRFSGLQFPNYSSELNVNALELDDSALYLCASSSTGPSGNTIYFGEGSWLTVV.